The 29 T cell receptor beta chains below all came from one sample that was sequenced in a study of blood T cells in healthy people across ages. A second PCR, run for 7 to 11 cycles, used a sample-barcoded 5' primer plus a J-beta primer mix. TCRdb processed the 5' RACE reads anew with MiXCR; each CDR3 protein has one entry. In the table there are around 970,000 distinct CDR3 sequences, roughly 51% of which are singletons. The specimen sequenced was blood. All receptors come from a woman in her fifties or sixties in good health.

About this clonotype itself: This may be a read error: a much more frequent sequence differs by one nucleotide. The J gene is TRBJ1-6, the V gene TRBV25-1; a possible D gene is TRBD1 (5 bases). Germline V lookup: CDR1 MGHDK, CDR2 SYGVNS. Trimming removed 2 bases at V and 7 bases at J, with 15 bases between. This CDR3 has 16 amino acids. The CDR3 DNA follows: TGTGCCAGCAGTGAAGTGGGGGGGATAGGGAATTCACCCCTCCACTTT. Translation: CASSEVGGIGNSPLHF.

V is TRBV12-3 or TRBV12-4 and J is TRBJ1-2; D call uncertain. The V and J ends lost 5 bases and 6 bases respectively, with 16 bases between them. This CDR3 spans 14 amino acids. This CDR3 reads CASSRSGEKNGYTF. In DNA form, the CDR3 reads TGTGCCAGCAGTAGATCCGGGGAAAAGAATGGCTACACCTTC.

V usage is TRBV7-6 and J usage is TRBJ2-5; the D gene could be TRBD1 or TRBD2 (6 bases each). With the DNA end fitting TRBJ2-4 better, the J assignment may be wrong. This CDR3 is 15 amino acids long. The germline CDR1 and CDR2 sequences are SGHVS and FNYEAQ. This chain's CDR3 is CASSDPVRGPNIQYF. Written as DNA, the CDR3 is TGTGCCAGCAGCGACCCAGTACGGGGGCCAAACATTCAGTACTTC.

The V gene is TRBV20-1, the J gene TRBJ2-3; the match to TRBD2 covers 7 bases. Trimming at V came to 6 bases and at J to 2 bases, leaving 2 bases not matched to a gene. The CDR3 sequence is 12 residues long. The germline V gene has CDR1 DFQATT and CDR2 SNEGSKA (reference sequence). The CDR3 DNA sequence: TGCAGTGCCGGGGGGTTCACAGATACGCAGTATTTT. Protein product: CSAGGFTDTQYF.

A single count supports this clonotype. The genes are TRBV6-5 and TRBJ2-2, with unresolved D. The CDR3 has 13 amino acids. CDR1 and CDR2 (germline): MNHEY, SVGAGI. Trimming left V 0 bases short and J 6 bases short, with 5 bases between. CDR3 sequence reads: CASSYSRSGELFF. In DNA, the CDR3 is TGTGCCAGCAGTTACTCTAGGTCCGGGGAGCTGTTTTTT.

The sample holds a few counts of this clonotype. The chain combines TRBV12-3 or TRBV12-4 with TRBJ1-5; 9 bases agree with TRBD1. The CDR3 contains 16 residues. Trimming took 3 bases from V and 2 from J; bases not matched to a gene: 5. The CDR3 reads CASSFLRTGGNQPQHF. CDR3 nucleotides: TGTGCCAGCAGTTTTCTTCGGACAGGGGGCAATCAGCCCCAGCATTTT.

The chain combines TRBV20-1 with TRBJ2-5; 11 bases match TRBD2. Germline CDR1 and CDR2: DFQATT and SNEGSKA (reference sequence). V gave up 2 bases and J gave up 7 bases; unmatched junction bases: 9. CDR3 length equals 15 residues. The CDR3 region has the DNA TGCAGTGCTAGACATAGCGGGGGGGCCGCCCGGACCCAGTACTTC. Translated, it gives CSARHSGGAARTQYF.

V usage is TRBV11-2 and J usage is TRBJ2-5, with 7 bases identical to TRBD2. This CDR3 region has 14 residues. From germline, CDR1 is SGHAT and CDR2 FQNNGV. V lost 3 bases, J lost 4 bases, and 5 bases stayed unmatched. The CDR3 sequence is CASSFGGGPETQYF. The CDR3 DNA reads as TGTGCCAGCAGCTTTGGCGGGGGTCCAGAGACCCAGTACTTC.

CDR3 in amino acids: CASSLAQVVSEQFF. The CDR3 coding sequence is TGTGCCAGCAGCTTAGCGCAGGTGGTGTCCGAGCAGTTCTTC. The chain combines TRBV7-2 with TRBJ2-1; D is unresolved. Trimming took 0 bases from V and 10 from J, leaving 13 bases between them. This CDR3 has 14 residues. Per the germline V gene, CDR1 is SGHTA and CDR2 is FQGNSA.

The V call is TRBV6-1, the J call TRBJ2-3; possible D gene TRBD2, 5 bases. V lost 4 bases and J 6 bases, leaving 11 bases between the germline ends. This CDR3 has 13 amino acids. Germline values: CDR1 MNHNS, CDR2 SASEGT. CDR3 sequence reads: CASSVGRGDTQYF. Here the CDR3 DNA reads TGTGCCAGCAGTGTAGGGAGAGGGGATACGCAGTATTTT.

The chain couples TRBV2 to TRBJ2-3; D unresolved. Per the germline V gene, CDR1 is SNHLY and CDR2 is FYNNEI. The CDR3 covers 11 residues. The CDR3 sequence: CAFSRTDTQYF. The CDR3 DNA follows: TGTGCGTTCAGCCGCACAGATACGCAGTATTTT.

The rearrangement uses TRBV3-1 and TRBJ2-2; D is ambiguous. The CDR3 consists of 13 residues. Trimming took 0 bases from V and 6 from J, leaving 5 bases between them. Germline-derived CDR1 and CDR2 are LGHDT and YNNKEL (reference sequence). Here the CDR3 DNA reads TGTGCCAGCAGCCAAGATCCGTCCGGGGAGCTGTTTTTT. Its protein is CASSQDPSGELFF.

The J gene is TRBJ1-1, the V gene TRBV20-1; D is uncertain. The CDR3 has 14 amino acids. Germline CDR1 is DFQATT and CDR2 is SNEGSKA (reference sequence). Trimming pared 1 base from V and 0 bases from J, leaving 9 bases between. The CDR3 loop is CSARVSGMNTEAFF. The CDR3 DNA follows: TGCAGTGCTAGAGTTTCCGGCATGAACACTGAAGCTTTCTTT.

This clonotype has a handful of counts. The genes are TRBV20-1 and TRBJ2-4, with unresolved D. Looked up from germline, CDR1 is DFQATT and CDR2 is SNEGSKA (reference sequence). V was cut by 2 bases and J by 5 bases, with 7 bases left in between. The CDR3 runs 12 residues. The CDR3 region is CSARSWENIQYF. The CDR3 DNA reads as TGCAGTGCTAGAAGCTGGGAAAACATTCAGTACTTC.

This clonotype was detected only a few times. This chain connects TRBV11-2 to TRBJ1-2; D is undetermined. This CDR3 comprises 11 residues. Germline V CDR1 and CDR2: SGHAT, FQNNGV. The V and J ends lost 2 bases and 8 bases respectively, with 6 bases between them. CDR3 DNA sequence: TGTGCCAGCAGCTTACGTCGGGGCTACACCTTC. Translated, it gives CASSLRRGYTF. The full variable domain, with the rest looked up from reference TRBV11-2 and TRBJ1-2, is EAGVAQSPRYKIIEKRQSVAFWCNPISGHATLYWYQQILGQGPKLLIQFQNNGVVDDSQLPKDRFSAERLKGVDSTLKIQPAKLEDSAVYLCASSLRRGYTFGSGTRLTVV.

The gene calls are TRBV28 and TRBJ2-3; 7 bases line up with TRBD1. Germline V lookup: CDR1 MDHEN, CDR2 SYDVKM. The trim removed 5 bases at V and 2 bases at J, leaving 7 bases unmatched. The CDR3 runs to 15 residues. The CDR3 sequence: CASSLQTGITDTQYF. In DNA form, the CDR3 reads TGTGCCAGCAGTCTCCAGACAGGGATCACAGATACGCAGTATTTT.

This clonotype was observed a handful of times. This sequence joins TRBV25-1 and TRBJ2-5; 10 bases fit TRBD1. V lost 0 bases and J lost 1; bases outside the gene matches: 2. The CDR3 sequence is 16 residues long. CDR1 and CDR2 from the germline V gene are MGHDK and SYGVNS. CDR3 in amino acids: CASSEYGTGAQETQYF. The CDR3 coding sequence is TGTGCCAGCAGTGAATATGGGACAGGGGCCCAAGAGACCCAGTACTTC. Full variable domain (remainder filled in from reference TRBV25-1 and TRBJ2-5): EADIYQTPRYLVIGTGKKITLECSQTMGHDKMYWYQQDPGMELHLIHYSYGVNSTEKGDLSSESTVSRIRTEHFPLTLESARPSHTSQYLCASSEYGTGAQETQYFGPGTRLLVL.

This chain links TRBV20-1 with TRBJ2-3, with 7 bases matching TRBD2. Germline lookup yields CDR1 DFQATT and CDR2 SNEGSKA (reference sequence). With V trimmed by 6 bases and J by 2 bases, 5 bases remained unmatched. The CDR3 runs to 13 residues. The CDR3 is CSANGGFTDTQYF. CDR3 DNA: TGCAGTGCCAACGGGGGGTTCACAGATACGCAGTATTTT.

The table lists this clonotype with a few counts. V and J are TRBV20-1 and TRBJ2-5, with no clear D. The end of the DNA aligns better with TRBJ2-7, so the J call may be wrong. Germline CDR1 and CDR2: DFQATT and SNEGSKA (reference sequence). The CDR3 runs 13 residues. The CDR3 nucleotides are TGCAGTGGGGTTATGGGGTTCATGTACGAGCAGTACTTC. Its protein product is CSGVMGFMYEQYF.

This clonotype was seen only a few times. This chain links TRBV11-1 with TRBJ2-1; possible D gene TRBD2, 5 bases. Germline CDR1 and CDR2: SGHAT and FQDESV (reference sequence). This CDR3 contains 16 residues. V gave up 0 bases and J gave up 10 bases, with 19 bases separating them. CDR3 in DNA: TGTGCCAGCAGCTTAGCGGCGACCGTCCGGGCGGGCGAGCAGTTCTTC. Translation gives CASSLAATVRAGEQFF.

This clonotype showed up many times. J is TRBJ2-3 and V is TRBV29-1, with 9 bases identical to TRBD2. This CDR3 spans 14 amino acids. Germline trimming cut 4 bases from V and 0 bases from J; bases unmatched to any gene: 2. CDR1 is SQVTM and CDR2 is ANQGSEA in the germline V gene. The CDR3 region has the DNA TGCAGCGTTGCTACTAGCGGGAGCACAGATACGCAGTATTTT. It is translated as CSVATSGSTDTQYF.

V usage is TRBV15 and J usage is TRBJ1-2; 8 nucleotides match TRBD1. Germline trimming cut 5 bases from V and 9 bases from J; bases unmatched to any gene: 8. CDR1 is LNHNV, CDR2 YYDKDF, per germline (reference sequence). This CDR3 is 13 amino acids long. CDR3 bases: TGTGCCACCAGCTCCGGACAGGGTAGCAGCTACACCTTC. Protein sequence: CATSSGQGSSYTF.

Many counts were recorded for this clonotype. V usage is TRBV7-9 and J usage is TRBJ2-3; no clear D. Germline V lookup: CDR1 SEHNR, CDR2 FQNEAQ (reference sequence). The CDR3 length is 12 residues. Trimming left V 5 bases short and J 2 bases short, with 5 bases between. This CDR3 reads CASSKNTDTQYF. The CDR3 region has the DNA TGTGCCAGCAGCAAAAACACAGATACGCAGTATTTT.

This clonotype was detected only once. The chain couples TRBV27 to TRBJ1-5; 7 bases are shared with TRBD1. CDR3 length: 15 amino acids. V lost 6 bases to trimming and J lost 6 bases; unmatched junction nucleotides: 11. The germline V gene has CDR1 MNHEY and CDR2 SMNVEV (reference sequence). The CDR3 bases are TGTGCCAGCAGCCCCCGACAGGGAGGGAGTCAGCCCCAGCATTTT. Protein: CASSPRQGGSQPQHF.

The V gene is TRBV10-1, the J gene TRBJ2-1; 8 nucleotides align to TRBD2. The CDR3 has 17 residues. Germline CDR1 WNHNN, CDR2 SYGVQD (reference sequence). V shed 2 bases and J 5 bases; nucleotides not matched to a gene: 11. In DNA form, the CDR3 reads TGCGCCAGCAGTGAGGAGGTCGGGAGGGCCCTAAACAATGAGCAGTTCTTC. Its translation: CASSEEVGRALNNEQFF.

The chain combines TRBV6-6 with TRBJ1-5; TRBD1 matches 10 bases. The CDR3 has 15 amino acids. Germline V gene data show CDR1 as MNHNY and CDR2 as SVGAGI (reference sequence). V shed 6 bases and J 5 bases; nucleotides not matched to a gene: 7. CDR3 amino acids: CASRTGTGAHQPQHF. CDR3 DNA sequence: TGTGCCAGCAGGACCGGGACAGGGGCGCATCAGCCCCAGCATTTT.

CDR3: CASRTGGPSDTQYF. The DNA for the CDR3 is TGTGCCAGCAGGACGGGAGGGCCGAGTGATACGCAGTATTTT. J is TRBJ2-3 and V is TRBV2, with 8 bases identical to TRBD2. Trimming at V came to 6 bases and at J to 6 bases, leaving 8 bases not matched to a gene. This CDR3 spans 14 amino acids. Germline V lookup: CDR1 SNHLY, CDR2 FYNNEI. Using reference TRBV2 and TRBJ2-3 for the parts outside the CDR3, the full variable domain is EPEVTQTPSHQVTQMGQEVILRCVPISNHLYFYWYRQILGQKVEFLVSFYNNEISEKSEIFDDQFSVERPDGSNFTLKIRSTKLEDSAMYFCASRTGGPSDTQYFGPGTRLTVL.

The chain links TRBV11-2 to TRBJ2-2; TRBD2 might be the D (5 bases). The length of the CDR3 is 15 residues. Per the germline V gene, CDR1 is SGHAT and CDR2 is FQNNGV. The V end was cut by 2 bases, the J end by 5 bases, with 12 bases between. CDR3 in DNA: TGTGCCAGCAGCTTAATGTCTAGCCGGACCGGGGAGCTGTTTTTT. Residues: CASSLMSSRTGELFF. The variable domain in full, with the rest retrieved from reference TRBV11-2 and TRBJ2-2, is EAGVAQSPRYKIIEKRQSVAFWCNPISGHATLYWYQQILGQGPKLLIQFQNNGVVDDSQLPKDRFSAERLKGVDSTLKIQPAKLEDSAVYLCASSLMSSRTGELFFGEGSRLTVL.

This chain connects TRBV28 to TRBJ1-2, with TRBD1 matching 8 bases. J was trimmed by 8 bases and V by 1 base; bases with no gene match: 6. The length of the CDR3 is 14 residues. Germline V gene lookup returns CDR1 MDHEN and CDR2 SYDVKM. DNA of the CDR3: TGTGCCAGCAGTTTATTTCAGGGGGCGATGGGCTACACCTTC. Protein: CASSLFQGAMGYTF.